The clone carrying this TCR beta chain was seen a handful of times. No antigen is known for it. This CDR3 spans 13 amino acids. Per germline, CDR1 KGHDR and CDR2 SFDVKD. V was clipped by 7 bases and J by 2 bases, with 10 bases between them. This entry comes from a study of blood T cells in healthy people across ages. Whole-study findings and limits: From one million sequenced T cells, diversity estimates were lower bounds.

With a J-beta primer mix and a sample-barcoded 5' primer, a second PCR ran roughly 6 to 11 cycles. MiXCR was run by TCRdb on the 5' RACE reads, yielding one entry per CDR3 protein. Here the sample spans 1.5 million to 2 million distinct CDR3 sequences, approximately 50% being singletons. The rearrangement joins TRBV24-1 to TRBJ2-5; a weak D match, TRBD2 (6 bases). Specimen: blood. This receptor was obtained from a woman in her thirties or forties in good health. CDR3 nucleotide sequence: TGTGCCACCAGCCACGGGGGACAAGAGACCCAGTACTTC. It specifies CATSHGGQETQYF.